The next 29 T cell receptor beta chains were all read from a single sample in a study of CD8 T cells in ankylosing spondylitis. TCRdb re-derived calls from the 5' RACE reads in MiXCR, one entry per CDR3 protein. The repertoire holds roughly 48,000 distinct CDR3 sequences, 7.4% seen once, with around 8.7% in the top ten. Sequencing used blood, either unsorted or a sorted T cell fraction (not recorded which). Every receptor here comes from a female donor with ankylosing spondylitis or in good health (not recorded which).

This clonotype was recorded a few times. The chain uses TRBV10-1 and TRBJ2-5, with 12 bases aligning to TRBD1. CDR3 size: 15 residues. Germline loops: CDR1 WNHNN, CDR2 SYGVQD (reference sequence). Losses at the gene ends were 4 bases for V and 3 bases for J; bases not matched to a gene: 3. CDR3 in DNA: TGCGCCAGCAGTGCCGGGACAGGGGGCGAAGAGACCCAGTACTTC. Encoded protein: CASSAGTGGEETQYF.

This clonotype was observed many times. The rearrangement links TRBV12-3 or TRBV12-4 to TRBJ1-4, with 9 bases lining up with TRBD1. The V and J ends lost 4 bases and 2 bases, in that order; junction bases with no gene match: 2. CDR3 length: 15 residues. Written as DNA, the CDR3 is TGTGCCAGCAGTTACAGGGGGCGCACTAATGAAAAACTGTTTTTT. Residues: CASSYRGRTNEKLFF.

This clonotype was found many times. The chain is built from TRBV10-3 and TRBJ1-5; the D gene is possibly TRBD1 (5 bases). The CDR3 has 14 amino acids. The V gene's germline CDR1 is ENHRY and CDR2 SYGVKD. Trimming shortened V by 2 bases and J by 5 bases, and 10 bases separated the two germline ends. CDR3 in amino acids: CAISERTRDQPQHF. The CDR3 nucleotides read TGTGCCATCAGTGAGAGGACCAGGGATCAGCCCCAGCATTTT.

This clonotype was detected ten times or more. V gene TRBV14 combines with J gene TRBJ2-3; possible D gene TRBD1, 6 bases. CDR1 is SGHDN and CDR2 is FVKESK in the germline V gene. Trimming cost V 0 bases and J 2 bases, with 12 bases left between them. The CDR3 consists of 16 residues. Written as DNA, the CDR3 is TGTGCCAGCAGCCAAGAATCACAGGGCCCCACAGATACGCAGTATTTT. Its translation is CASSQESQGPTDTQYF.

This clonotype was seen repeatedly, ten times or more. The V and J genes are TRBV27 and TRBJ1-5, with D maybe TRBD1 (5 bases). This CDR3 spans 14 amino acids. The V end was cut by 4 bases, the J end by 4 bases, with 11 bases between. Per germline, CDR1 MNHEY and CDR2 SMNVEV (reference sequence). CDR3 loop: CASSWGGGNQPQHF. The CDR3 coding sequence is TGTGCCAGCAGTTGGGGGGGGGGGAATCAGCCCCAGCATTTT.

This clonotype has ten or more counts. The chain is built from TRBV5-1 and TRBJ2-2; 8 nucleotides agree with TRBD1. CDR1 is SGHRS, CDR2 YFSETQ, per germline. The CDR3 is 15 residues long. Germline trimming cut 4 bases from V and 4 bases from J; bases unmatched to any gene: 6. The CDR3 nucleotides are TGCGCCAGCAGCCATAGACAGGGGCTCACCGGGGAGCTGTTTTTT. It translates to CASSHRQGLTGELFF.

V gene TRBV2 combines with J gene TRBJ2-7; 9 bases map to TRBD2. Losses at the gene ends were 4 bases for V and 3 bases for J; bases not matched to a gene: 4. CDR1 is SNHLY, CDR2 FYNNEI, per germline. This CDR3 spans 14 amino acids. For the CDR3, the DNA is TGTGCCAGCAGTGTAGCGGGGGAAGTCTACGAGCAGTACTTC. This translates into CASSVAGEVYEQYF.

The V and J genes are TRBV7-2 and TRBJ2-3; unclear D gene. Trimming pared 2 bases from V and 1 base from J, leaving 7 bases between. The V gene's germline CDR1 is SGHTA and CDR2 FQGNSA. The CDR3 totals 14 residues. The CDR3 loop is CASSLNMGTDTQYF. The CDR3 DNA is TGTGCCAGCAGCTTAAATATGGGCACAGATACGCAGTATTTT. Combining the CDR3 with reference TRBV7-2 and TRBJ2-3 gives the whole variable domain GAGVSQSPSNKVTEKGKDVELRCDPISGHTALYWYRQSLGQGLEFLIYFQGNSAPDKSGLPSDRFSAERTGGSVSTLTIQRTQQEDSAVYLCASSLNMGTDTQYFGPGTRLTVL.

This clonotype counts as large. This chain joins TRBV7-8 and TRBJ1-5; D remains unclear. V gave up 5 bases and J gave up 0 bases, with 8 bases separating them. The length of the CDR3 is 14 residues. The germline V gene has CDR1 SGHVS and CDR2 FQNEAQ. The CDR3 nucleotides are TGTGCCAGCAGCGCCCAGGATAGCAATCAGCCCCAGCATTTT. As protein: CASSAQDSNQPQHF.

This clonotype has ten or more counts. J is TRBJ2-5 and V is TRBV12-3 or TRBV12-4; the D gene is possibly TRBD1 (5 bases). Trimming left V 11 bases short and J 4 bases short, with 17 bases between. This CDR3 comprises 13 residues. CDR3 residues: CAPRRVQGETQYF. DNA of the CDR3: TGTGCCCCCAGGCGAGTGCAGGGAGAGACCCAGTACTTC.

In this sample, this clonotype turned up many times. The chain couples TRBV3-1 to TRBJ2-1; 9 bases are a match to TRBD2. CDR1 and CDR2 from the germline V gene are LGHDT and YNNKEL (reference sequence). Germline trimming cut 6 bases from V and 3 bases from J; bases unmatched to any gene: 12. The length of the CDR3 is 17 residues. The CDR3 DNA is TGTGCCAGCAGACCTCCCTTCCGGCGGGGGGGCTACAATGAGCAGTTCTTC. Amino acids: CASRPPFRRGGYNEQFF.

Many counts were recorded for this clonotype. This chain links TRBV29-1 with TRBJ2-6, with 9 positions matching TRBD2. V lost 6 bases, J lost 1 base, and 10 bases stayed unmatched. Germline V gene sequence: CDR1 SQVTM, CDR2 ANQGSEA. This CDR3 spans 17 amino acids. DNA of the CDR3: TGCAGCGTAAACTGGCGGGGGGGTCTTTCTGGGGCCAACGTCCTGACTTTC. It encodes CSVNWRGGLSGANVLTF.

This clonotype has at least ten counts. The chain links TRBV15 to TRBJ1-1, with TRBD1 matching over 8 bases. Trimming cost V 4 bases and J 2 bases; bases outside gene matches: 3. This CDR3 is 14 amino acids long. Germline CDR1 reads LNHNV; CDR2 reads YYDKDF (reference sequence). The CDR3 DNA reads as TGTGCCACCAGCAAGGGACAGGTAAACACTGAAGCTTTCTTT. Its translation: CATSKGQVNTEAFF.

The chain recombines TRBV7-2 with TRBJ1-2; TRBD1 might be the D (5 bases). The CDR3 length is 12 residues. Trimming pared 3 bases from V and 11 bases from J, leaving 13 bases between. CDR1 SGHTA and CDR2 FQGNSA come from the germline V gene. The chain's CDR3 is CASSFGQPGYTF. The CDR3 DNA reads TGTGCCAGCAGCTTCGGGCAGCCAGGGTACACCTTC.

The table lists this clonotype with many counts. The chain carries TRBV5-6 and TRBJ2-7; D unresolved. CDR1 is SGHDT, CDR2 YYEEEE, per germline. The CDR3 spans 14 residues. V lost 2 bases and J lost 0, with 9 bases in between. The CDR3: CASSFFIASYEQYV. DNA for the CDR3: TGTGCCAGCAGCTTTTTTATAGCCTCCTACGAGCAGTACGTC.

This clonotype was detected many times. V gene TRBV10-3 combines with J gene TRBJ2-1; D is ambiguous. This CDR3 comprises 11 residues. Trimming took 11 bases from V and 6 from J, leaving 11 bases between them. The V gene's germline CDR1 is ENHRY and CDR2 SYGVKD. CDR3 in amino acids: CAVRGSNEQFF. The CDR3 nucleotides read TGTGCCGTCCGAGGCAGCAATGAGCAGTTCTTC.

This clonotype appeared many times. V is TRBV11-3 and J is TRBJ1-2; D may be TRBD1 (5 bases). V lost 6 bases and J 4 bases, leaving 12 bases between the germline ends. Germline loops: CDR1 SGHNT, CDR2 YENEEA. This CDR3 contains 13 residues. The CDR3 protein is CASRGDVGYGYTF. Written as DNA, the CDR3 is TGTGCCAGCAGGGGGGACGTCGGCTATGGCTACACCTTC.

The table lists this clonotype with many counts. This chain joins TRBV6-1 and TRBJ1-6, with TRBD1 matching over 7 bases. This CDR3 comprises 15 residues. The V segment lost 7 bases and the J segment 8 bases; nucleotides outside the gene matches: 11. The germline CDR1 and CDR2 sequences are MNHNS and SASEGT. In DNA form, the CDR3 reads TGTGCCAGCACCGGACGGGGGACAGAATATTCACCCCTCCACTTT. It encodes CASTGRGTEYSPLHF.

This clonotype was observed many times. The rearrangement uses TRBV10-3 and TRBJ2-2; 9 nucleotides agree with TRBD2. The CDR3 loop spans 15 amino acids. J was trimmed by 0 bases and V by 8 bases; bases with no gene match: 4. Per germline, CDR1 ENHRY and CDR2 SYGVKD. CDR3 sequence: CAISSGGTNTGELFF. As DNA, the CDR3 is TGTGCCATCTCCAGCGGGGGGACGAACACCGGGGAGCTGTTTTTT.

This clonotype was recorded a few times. This chain uses TRBV7-2 with TRBJ2-3; no clear D gene. Trimming stripped 4 bases from V and 0 bases from J, with 11 bases between. The CDR3 length is 15 residues. The germline V gene has CDR1 SGHTA and CDR2 FQGNSA. The CDR3 reads CASSSTYTSTDTQYF. The CDR3 bases are TGTGCCAGCAGCTCGACATATACTAGCACAGATACGCAGTATTTT.

The V gene is TRBV4-3, the J gene TRBJ1-2, with 8 bases fitting TRBD1. The CDR3 length is 16 residues. CDR1 LGHNA and CDR2 YSLEER come from the germline V gene. V shed 0 bases, J shed 6 bases, and the junction held 9 bases outside the gene matches. CDR3 in amino acids: CASSQDLMQGANGYTF. The CDR3 region has the DNA TGCGCCAGCAGCCAAGATCTTATGCAGGGGGCGAATGGCTACACCTTC.

Notes on this clonotype: This may arise from a read error, as a much more abundant clone is one base away. J is TRBJ1-3 and V is TRBV20-1, with 8 bases lining up with TRBD1. The CDR3 runs to 16 residues. Germline-derived CDR1 and CDR2 are DFQATT and SNEGSKA (reference sequence). This CDR3 reads CCARDPDRASGNTIYF. DNA of the CDR3: TGCTGTGCTAGAGATCCGGACAGGGCCTCTGGAAACACCATATATTTT.

At least ten counts were recorded for this clonotype. This may be a read error, as it is one base from a much larger clone. J is TRBJ2-2 and V is TRBV3-1; 7 bases agree with TRBD1. The CDR3 is 17 residues long. Germline values: CDR1 LGHDT, CDR2 YNNKEL (reference sequence). The CDR3 nucleotides read TGTGCCACCAGCCAAGAAACAGGGGTGGCGAACACCGGGGAGCTGTTTTTT. It specifies CATSQETGVANTGELFF.

This clonotype appeared many times. V is TRBV6-6 and J is TRBJ2-3, with D hard to call. The CDR3 has 13 residues. From germline, CDR1 is MNHNY and CDR2 SVGAGI (reference sequence). The ends were cut back, 4 bases at V and 1 base at J, with 6 bases in the middle. CDR3 sequence: CASSSLRTDTQYF. Written as DNA, the CDR3 is TGTGCCAGCAGTTCCCTCCGCACAGATACGCAGTATTTT.

This clonotype was observed many times. The chain links TRBV12-3 or TRBV12-4 to TRBJ2-7, with 11 bases matching TRBD1. The CDR3 is 15 residues long. Losses at the gene ends were 8 bases for V and 0 bases for J; bases not matched to a gene: 6. The CDR3 bases are TGTGCCAGCGGGACAGGGGGGACGAGCTCCTACGAGCAGTACTTC. Its protein is CASGTGGTSSYEQYF.

This clonotype has at least ten counts. This sequence joins TRBV12-3 or TRBV12-4 and TRBJ2-1; TRBD2 is a possible D gene (6 bases). V shed 6 bases and J shed 0 bases, with 12 bases lying between them. CDR3 length: 15 amino acids. The CDR3 is CASREEEGSYNEQFF. CDR3 sequence (DNA): TGTGCCAGCAGAGAGGAGGAGGGCTCCTACAATGAGCAGTTCTTC.

CDR3 nucleotides: TGTGCCAGCAGCTTAGTTGCCGGACCTAGCACAGATACGCAGTATTTT. Its protein product is CASSLVAGPSTDTQYF. This chain links TRBV11-3 with TRBJ2-3; unclear D gene. This CDR3 contains 16 residues. Trimming stripped 1 base from V and 0 bases from J, with 11 bases between. Germline CDR1 is SGHNT and CDR2 is YENEEA.

The CDR3: CASRLAGTTNEKLFF. The CDR3 DNA is TGTGCCAGCAGGCTCGCCGGAACAACTAATGAAAAACTGTTTTTT. V and J are TRBV7-3 and TRBJ1-4, with unresolved D. V lost 6 bases and J lost 0, with 11 bases in between. Germline lookup yields CDR1 SGHTA and CDR2 FQGTGA. The CDR3 is made up of 15 amino acids. The full variable domain, its missing parts supplied by reference TRBV7-3 and TRBJ1-4, is GAGVSQTPSNKVTEKGKYVELRCDPISGHTALYWYRQSLGQGPEFLIYFQGTGAADDSGLPNDRFFAVRPEGSVSTLKIQRTERGDSAVYLCASRLAGTTNEKLFFGSGTQLSVL.

The table lists this clonotype with many counts. The V and J genes are TRBV15 and TRBJ2-2; TRBD1 might be the D (6 bases). The CDR3 covers 17 residues. Germline CDR1 and CDR2: LNHNV and YYDKDF (reference sequence). V was pared by 2 bases and J by 0 bases, with 13 bases between. CDR3 region: CATSRTPGQPNTGELFF. The CDR3 DNA follows: TGTGCCACCAGCAGAACACCGGGACAACCGAACACCGGGGAGCTGTTTTTT.